The 14 T cell receptor beta chains listed next were all sequenced from one sample in a study of blood T cell repertoires in COVID-19. The assay was immunoSEQ multiplex PCR, and TCRdb's table has in-frame clones only and misses some. The sample has 150,000 to 200,000 clones, 82% seen once; the top ten hold over 7.5%. The sample was peripheral blood. These receptor sequences come from a woman in her 70s with acute or convalescent COVID-19.

This clone was counted only a few times. V usage is TRBV3-1 (or the pseudogene TRBV3-2) and J usage is TRBJ1-3; tentative D call: TRBD1 (6 bases). Germline CDR1 is LGHDT and CDR2 is YNNKEL (reference sequence). Trimming stripped 0 bases from V and 2 bases from J, with 8 bases between. The CDR3 loop spans 15 amino acids. The CDR3 region has the DNA TGTGCCAGCAGCCAAGATACAGGGACTGGAAACACCATATATTTT. Its translation is CASSQDTGTGNTIYF.

The V gene is TRBV6-1, the J gene TRBJ2-2, with D possibly matching TRBD1 (5 bases). Between the trimmed V and J ends, which lost 2 bases and 4 bases, there was a span of 14 bases. Germline CDR1 is MNHNS and CDR2 is SASEGT. The CDR3 has 16 amino acids. CDR3 nucleotide sequence: TGTGCCAGCAGTGAATCCGCGACAGTTCTCACCGGGGAGCTGTTTTTT. Amino acid sequence: CASSESATVLTGELFF.

The chain recombines TRBV5-1 with TRBJ2-1, with TRBD2 identical over 9 bases. The trim removed 4 bases at V and 2 bases at J, leaving 13 bases unmatched. Germline-derived CDR1 and CDR2 are SGHRS and YFSETQ. CDR3 length: 18 amino acids. CDR3 coding DNA: TGCGCCAGCAGCCCCCGGGGGGGTAGCGGGAGTACCTACAATGAGCAGTTCTTC. It is translated as CASSPRGGSGSTYNEQFF.

The CDR3 loop is CASSLDFGTNEQYF. The DNA of the CDR3 is TGCGCCAGCAGCTTGGACTTCGGGACTAACGAGCAGTACTTC. The chain recombines TRBV5-1 with TRBJ2-7; TRBD2 matches 7 bases. Germline lookup yields CDR1 SGHRS and CDR2 YFSETQ. V dropped 0 bases and J dropped 5; count of bases not matched to a gene: 5. The CDR3 is made up of 14 amino acids. The full variable domain, completed using reference TRBV5-1 and TRBJ2-7, is KAGVTQTPRYLIKTRGQQVTLSCSPISGHRSVSWYQQTPGQGLQFLFEYFSETQRNKGNFPGRFSGRQFSNSRSEMNVSTLELGDSALYLCASSLDFGTNEQYFGPGTRLTVT.

This chain joins TRBV18 and TRBJ2-1; no reliable D call. V was shortened by 0 bases and J by 5 bases, with 11 bases between the two germline ends. The CDR3 has 15 residues. The germline gives CDR1 KGHSH, CDR2 LQKENI. The CDR3 nucleotides are TGTGCCAGCTCACCACCCATAGCCCCGAACAATGAGCAGTTCTTC. This gives the protein CASSPPIAPNNEQFF. Drawing the rest from reference TRBV18 and TRBJ2-1, the complete variable domain is NAGVMQNPRHLVRRRGQEARLRCSPMKGHSHVYWYRQLPEEGLKFMVYLQKENIIDESGMPKERFSAEFPKEGPSILRIQQVVRGDSAAYFCASSPPIAPNNEQFFGPGTRLTVL.

The chain carries TRBV6-1 and TRBJ2-7; 8 bases are shared with TRBD1. Germline CDR1 and CDR2: MNHNS and SASEGT. V shed 2 bases and J 2 bases; nucleotides not matched to a gene: 11. The CDR3 is made up of 17 amino acids. The CDR3 DNA follows: TGTGCCAGCAGTGAACCCGATTCGACAGGGGTTACCTACGAGCAGTACTTC. Encoded protein: CASSEPDSTGVTYEQYF.

V is TRBV6-5 and J is TRBJ2-7; a weak D match, TRBD2 (5 bases). The CDR3 sequence is 13 residues long. Germline V lookup: CDR1 MNHEY, CDR2 SVGAGI. V lost 5 bases, J lost 3 bases, and 11 bases lay in between. This CDR3 reads CASSLGLNYEQYF. In DNA form, the CDR3 reads TGTGCCAGCAGTCTTGGACTGAACTACGAGCAGTACTTC.

The rearrangement links TRBV5-1 to TRBJ2-1; D is possibly TRBD1 (6 bases). The ends were cut back, 3 bases at V and 2 bases at J, with 18 bases in the middle. CDR3 size: 17 residues. Germline V gene lookup returns CDR1 SGHRS and CDR2 YFSETQ. CDR3 residues: CASSSWDIKQAYNEQFF. CDR3 sequence (DNA): TGCGCCAGCAGCTCGTGGGACATAAAGCAAGCCTACAATGAGCAGTTCTTC.

The chain carries TRBV2 and TRBJ2-7; a weak D match, TRBD1 (6 bases). The V end lost 8 bases, the J end lost 4 bases, and 15 bases lay between the germline ends. The CDR3 runs 13 residues. Looked up from germline, CDR1 is SNHLY and CDR2 is FYNNEI. The CDR3 DNA sequence: TGTGCCAGCGGGCCGGACAGAATTTACGAGCAGTACTTC. The encoded protein is CASGPDRIYEQYF.

J is TRBJ2-4 and V is TRBV6-5; 8 nucleotides match TRBD1. Germline assignment: CDR1 MNHEY and CDR2 SVGAGI. After removal of 6 bases from V and 6 bases from J, the junction contained 7 bases not matched to a gene. This CDR3 contains 14 residues. The CDR3 DNA sequence: TGTGCCAGCAGCTTGGACAGGGTGGGAAACATTCAGTACTTC. As protein: CASSLDRVGNIQYF.

This sequence joins TRBV30 and TRBJ1-1; tentatively, D is TRBD1 (6 bases). Trimming left V 5 bases short and J 7 bases short, with 14 bases between. From germline, CDR1 is GTSNPN and CDR2 SVGIG (reference sequence). The length of the CDR3 is 12 residues. CDR3 bases: TGTGCCTGGTCGTGGGGGACAAATGAAGCTTTCTTT. This encodes CAWSWGTNEAFF.

A few counts support this clone. The chain joins TRBV18 to TRBJ2-6; 12 bases align to TRBD1. The CDR3 spans 20 residues. The V gene end was trimmed by 3 bases and the J gene end by 0 bases; junction bases not matched to a gene: 9. Looked up from germline, CDR1 is KGHSH and CDR2 is LQKENI. The CDR3 loop is CASSPTPGQGASSGANVLTF. CDR3 sequence (DNA): TGTGCCAGCTCACCCACTCCGGGACAGGGGGCAAGCTCTGGGGCCAACGTCCTGACTTTC.

The CDR3 DNA sequence: TGTGCCAGCAGTTGGTTAGCGGGGAGCACAGATACGCAGTATTTT. It specifies CASSWLAGSTDTQYF. This chain connects TRBV28 to TRBJ2-3; 8 nucleotides match TRBD2. In germline, CDR1 is MDHEN, CDR2 SYDVKM. The V and J ends lost 4 bases and 0 bases, in that order; junction bases with no gene match: 3. The CDR3 consists of 15 residues.

This clone was picked up a small number of times. The rearrangement links TRBV9 to TRBJ1-2; a weak D match, TRBD1 (5 bases). The CDR3 has 11 amino acids. The V end lost 8 bases, the J end lost 4 bases, and 9 bases lay between the germline ends. The germline V gene encodes CDR1 SGDLS and CDR2 YYNGEE. Here the CDR3 reads CASRGSYGYTF. The CDR3 DNA reads TGTGCCAGTAGGGGCAGCTATGGCTACACCTTC.